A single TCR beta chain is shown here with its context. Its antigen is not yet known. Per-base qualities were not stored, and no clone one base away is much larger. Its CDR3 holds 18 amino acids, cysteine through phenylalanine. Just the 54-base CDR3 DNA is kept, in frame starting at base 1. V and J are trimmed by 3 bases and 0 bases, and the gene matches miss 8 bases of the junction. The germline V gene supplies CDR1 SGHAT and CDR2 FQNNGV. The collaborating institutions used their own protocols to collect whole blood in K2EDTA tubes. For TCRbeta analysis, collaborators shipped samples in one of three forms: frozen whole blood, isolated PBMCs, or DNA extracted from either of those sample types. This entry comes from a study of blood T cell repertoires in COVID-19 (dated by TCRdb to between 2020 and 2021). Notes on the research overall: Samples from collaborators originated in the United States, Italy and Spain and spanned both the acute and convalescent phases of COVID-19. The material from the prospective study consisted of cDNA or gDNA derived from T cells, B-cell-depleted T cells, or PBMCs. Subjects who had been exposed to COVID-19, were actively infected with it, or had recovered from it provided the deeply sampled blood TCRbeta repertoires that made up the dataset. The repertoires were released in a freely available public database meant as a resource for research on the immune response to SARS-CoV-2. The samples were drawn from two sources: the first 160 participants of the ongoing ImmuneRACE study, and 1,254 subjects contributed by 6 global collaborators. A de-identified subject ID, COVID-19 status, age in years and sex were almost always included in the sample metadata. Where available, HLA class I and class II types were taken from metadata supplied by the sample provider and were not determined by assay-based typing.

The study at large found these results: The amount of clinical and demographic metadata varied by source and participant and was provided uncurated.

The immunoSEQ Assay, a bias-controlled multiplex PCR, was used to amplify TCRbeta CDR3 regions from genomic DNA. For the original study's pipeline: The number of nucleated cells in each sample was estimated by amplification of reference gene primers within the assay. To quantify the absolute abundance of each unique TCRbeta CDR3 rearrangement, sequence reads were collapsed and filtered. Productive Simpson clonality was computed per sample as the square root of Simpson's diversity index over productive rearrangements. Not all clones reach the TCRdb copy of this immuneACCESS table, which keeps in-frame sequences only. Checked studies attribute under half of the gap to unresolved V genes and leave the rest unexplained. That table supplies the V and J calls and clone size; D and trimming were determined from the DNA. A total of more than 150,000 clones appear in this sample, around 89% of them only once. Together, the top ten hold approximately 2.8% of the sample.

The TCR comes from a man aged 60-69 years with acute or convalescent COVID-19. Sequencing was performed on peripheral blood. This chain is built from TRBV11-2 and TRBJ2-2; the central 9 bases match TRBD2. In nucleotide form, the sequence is TGTGCCAGCAGCTTCCGGGGTAGCGGGAGTTCGAACACCGGGGAGCTGTTTTTT. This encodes CASSFRGSGSSNTGELFF.